The 9 T cell receptor gamma chains below come from one sample, sequenced in a study of Vδ1+ human thymocytes. Sequences come from RNA converted to cDNA by reverse transcription. The CDR3 regions were amplified by multiplex PCR from V-gene primers to a constant-region primer. TCRdb re-called the multiplex PCR reads via CATT. The repertoire includes about 22,000 gamma-chain clones, roughly an eighth of them detected once, and 1.9% sits in the top ten. Their recognized antigens are unknown. Study results and caveats: Thymic TRG and TRD repertoires appeared highly polyclonal.

The sample taken for sequencing was Vdelta1+ gamma-delta thymocytes from the thymus. The sample's subset: FACS-sorted CD3+ TCRalphabeta- TCRVdelta1+ TCRVdelta2- thymocytes. These receptors were collected from a child under three years old who had congenital heart surgery.

This clone has just a few counts. The sample holds other DNA sequences that translate to the same CDR3. This rearrangement joins TRGV4 to TRGJP2. The V segment lost 0 bases and the J segment 5 bases; nucleotides outside the gene matches: 6. This CDR3 has 15 residues. Germline V gene sequence: CDR1 EGSTGY, CDR2 YDSYTSSV. In nucleotides, the CDR3 is TGTGCCACCTGGGATGGGCTGCGGAGTGATTGGATCAAGACGTTT. Its protein product is CATWDGLRSDWIKTF.

In this sample, this clone turned up a few times. Other nucleotide sequences in the sample specify the same CDR3. The rearrangement links TRGV9 to TRGJ1 or TRGJ2. Germline V gene lookup returns CDR1 GITISATS and CDR2 ISYDGTV (reference sequence). The V segment lost 2 bases and the J segment 1 base; nucleotides outside the gene matches: 5. The CDR3 has 14 residues. CDR3 coding DNA: TGTGCCTTGTGGGAGGCGTTAAATTATTATAAGAAACTCTTT. Protein sequence: CALWEALNYYKKLF.

This clone was observed a handful of times. Since a much larger clone is just one base distant, this may be a read error. The chain employs TRGV9 and TRGJ1 or TRGJ2. There are 12 residues in the CDR3. Unmatched junction bases numbered 3, after V lost 2 bases and J lost 5 bases. Germline V gives CDR1 GITISATS, CDR2 ISYDGTV (reference sequence). The CDR3 spells CALWEGHYKKLF. Here the CDR3 DNA reads TGTGCCTTGTGGGAGGGCCATTATAAGAAACTCTTT.

This clone showed up just a few times. The junction differs from germline at one of its ends, possibly a read error. The same CDR3 also results from other DNA sequences found in this sample. V and J are TRGV4 and TRGJ1 or TRGJ2. CDR1 and CDR2 (germline): EGSTGY, YDSYTSSV. This CDR3 is 15 amino acids long. The CDR3 loop is CATWNGPLYYYKKLF. CDR3 sequence (DNA): TGTGCCACCTGGAATGGTCCGCTGTATTATTATAAGAAACTCTTT.

This clone was counted a few times. V usage is TRGV8 and J usage is TRGJ1 or TRGJ2. Trimming took 3 bases from V and 3 from J; bases not matched to a gene: 5. Germline V gene data show CDR1 as VENAVY and CDR2 as YDSYNSRV. This CDR3 is built from 13 residues. This CDR3 reads CATWDWCYYKKLF. For the CDR3, the DNA is TGTGCCACCTGGGATTGGTGTTATTATAAGAAACTCTTT.

The chain employs TRGV9 and TRGJP1. Trimming removed 0 bases from V and 4 bases from J; junction bases left unmatched: 2. The germline V gene has CDR1 GITISATS and CDR2 ISYDGTV (reference sequence). The CDR3 runs 14 residues. Here the CDR3 reads CALWEVGTGWFKIF. The CDR3 DNA reads TGTGCCTTGTGGGAGGTGGGCACTGGTTGGTTCAAGATATTT.

This clone was seen a handful of times. This chain uses TRGV4 with TRGJ1 or TRGJ2. Germline V gene lookup returns CDR1 EGSTGY and CDR2 YDSYTSSV. The CDR3 is made up of 11 amino acids. V was pared by 6 bases and J by 5 bases, with 4 bases of the junction left unmatched. The CDR3 reads CATWKHYKKLF. The CDR3 nucleotides are TGTGCCACCTGGAAACATTATAAGAAACTCTTT.

This chain uses TRGV2 with TRGJ1 or TRGJ2. Germline V gene lookup returns CDR1 EGSNGY and CDR2 YDSYNSKV. V shed 4 bases, J shed 4 bases, and the junction held 7 bases outside the gene matches. The CDR3 covers 13 residues. CDR3 DNA: TGTGCCACCTGGGAGATGGTGTATTATAAGAAACTCTTT. Residues: CATWEMVYYKKLF.

This clone has only a few counts. V is TRGV4 and J is TRGJ1 or TRGJ2. CDR1 and CDR2 (germline): EGSTGY, YDSYTSSV. This CDR3 region has 14 residues. V shed 2 bases, J shed 3 bases, and the junction held 7 bases outside the gene matches. CDR3 nucleotides: TGTGCCACCTGGGATGCAGGGGTTTATTATAAGAAACTCTTT. It yields the protein CATWDAGVYYKKLF.